These 9 T cell receptor beta chains were all obtained from the same sample, sequenced in a study of blood T cells in healthy people across ages. A second PCR of roughly 7 to 11 cycles used a sample-barcoded 5' primer and a J-beta primer mix. TCRdb re-called the 5' RACE reads with MiXCR, one entry per CDR3 protein. The data show about a million distinct CDR3 sequences, with about 53% seen just once and about a fifth held by the top ten. Sequenced: blood. The receptors were sampled from an older woman in good health.

This chain connects TRBV25-1 to TRBJ1-2, with a possible D match to TRBD1 (5 bases). Germline V gives CDR1 MGHDK, CDR2 SYGVNS. V shed 3 bases and J shed 2 bases, with 10 bases lying between them. This CDR3 spans 14 amino acids. Here the CDR3 reads CASSEGRVNYGYTF. CDR3 nucleotide sequence: TGTGCCAGCAGTGAGGGCAGGGTGAACTATGGCTACACCTTC.

This clonotype was counted between two and nine times. DNA of the CDR3: TGCAGTGCTAGAGATACCCTAGCGAGCACAGATACGCAGTATTTT. Protein sequence: CSARDTLASTDTQYF. The chain combines TRBV20-1 with TRBJ2-3; D is possibly TRBD2 (6 bases). V lost 0 bases, J lost 0 bases, and 10 bases lay in between. From germline, CDR1 is DFQATT and CDR2 SNEGSKA (reference sequence). The CDR3 is made up of 15 amino acids.

V and J are TRBV29-1 and TRBJ2-5; D is undetermined. Germline V gene sequence: CDR1 SQVTM, CDR2 ANQGSEA. This CDR3 has 10 residues. Trimming pared 4 bases from V and 3 bases from J, leaving 3 bases between. CDR3 in DNA: TGCAGCGTTGGGAAAGAGACCCAGTACTTC. Its translation: CSVGKETQYF. The complete variable domain, with remaining parts taken from reference TRBV29-1 and TRBJ2-5, reads SAVISQKPSRDICQRGTSLTIQCQVDSQVTMMFWYRQQPGQSLTLIATANQGSEATYESGFVIDKFPISRPNLTFSTLTVSNMSPEDSSIYLCSVGKETQYFGPGTRLLVL.

This clonotype was picked up a small number of times. The chain is built from TRBV12-3 or TRBV12-4 and TRBJ2-6; TRBD1 agrees at 9 bases. Trimming removed 6 bases from V and 1 base from J; junction bases left unmatched: 10. There are 18 residues in the CDR3. As DNA, the CDR3 is TGTGCCAGCAGAACCCCGACAGGGGGTCTATCTGGGGCCAACGTCCTGACTTTC. Residues: CASRTPTGGLSGANVLTF.

The sample holds a few counts of this clonotype. The V and J genes are TRBV20-1 and TRBJ1-1; maybe TRBD1 (6 bases). CDR3 length equals 11 residues. Germline-derived CDR1 and CDR2 are DFQATT and SNEGSKA (reference sequence). CDR3 residues: CRGQMNTEAFF. DNA for the CDR3: TGCAGAGGACAGATGAACACTGAAGCTTTCTTT.

The chain employs TRBV28 and TRBJ2-1; D unclear. V lost 4 bases to trimming and J lost 9 bases, with 7 bases between them. The CDR3 spans 11 residues. CDR1 is MDHEN, CDR2 SYDVKM, per germline. As DNA, the CDR3 is TGTGCCAGCAGTTATACATTTGAGCAGTTCTTC. It encodes CASSYTFEQFF.

This chain links TRBV4-1 with TRBJ2-3, with D perhaps TRBD2 (6 bases). The CDR3 loop spans 18 amino acids. The V end lost 0 bases, the J end lost 0 bases, and 16 bases lay between the germline ends. Germline CDR1 is MGHRA and CDR2 is YSYEKL. The CDR3 DNA sequence: TGCGCCAGCAGCCAAGATTCCTTGGACTACTATAGCACAGATACGCAGTATTTT. As protein: CASSQDSLDYYSTDTQYF.

The V and J genes are TRBV12-3 or TRBV12-4 and TRBJ2-5; 8 positions agree with TRBD2. The trim removed 5 bases at V and 4 bases at J, leaving 15 bases unmatched. The CDR3 is 17 residues long. The DNA of the CDR3 is TGTGCCAGCAGTCCCTTATGGGGCGGGAGGACGGGAGAGACCCAGTACTTC. Translating it yields CASSPLWGGRTGETQYF.

This chain uses TRBV30 with TRBJ2-1; the D gene is possibly TRBD2 (5 bases). The CDR3 has 13 residues. Per germline, CDR1 GTSNPN and CDR2 SVGIG (reference sequence). Deletions cut 2 bases from V and 2 bases from J, with 7 bases between. This chain's CDR3 is CAWSSTTYNEQFF. CDR3 nucleotides: TGTGCCTGGAGTTCGACTACCTACAATGAGCAGTTCTTC.